This T cell receptor beta chain came from a study of blood T cell repertoires in COVID-19 (dated by TCRdb to the early 2020s). Broadly, across the study: Samples from collaborators originated in the United States, Italy and Spain and spanned both the acute and convalescent phases of COVID-19. The material from the prospective study consisted of cDNA or gDNA derived from T cells, B-cell-depleted T cells, or PBMCs. Deeply sampled blood TCRbeta repertoires from subjects exposed to, actively infected with, or recovered from COVID-19 were included in the dataset. The repertoires were released in a freely available public database meant as a resource for research on the immune response to SARS-CoV-2. The samples were drawn from the first 160 participants of the ongoing ImmuneRACE study and from 1,254 subjects provided by 6 global collaborators. A de-identified subject ID, COVID-19 status, age in years and sex were almost always included in the sample metadata. Where HLA class I and class II types were available, the types were taken from metadata supplied by the sample provider, not from assay-based typing. What the authors observed across the whole study: The amount of clinical and demographic metadata varied by source and participant and was provided uncurated.

In the case of this clone: The antigen it binds to is not known. There are no base qualities to consult, and no much larger clone falls within one base.

TCRbeta CDR3 regions were amplified from genomic DNA by means of the immunoSEQ Assay, a bias-controlled multiplex PCR. On the authors' methods: The number of nucleated cells in each sample was estimated by amplification of reference gene primers within the assay. To quantify the absolute abundance of each unique TCRbeta CDR3 rearrangement, sequence reads were collapsed and filtered. For each sample, productive Simpson clonality was calculated as the square root of Simpson's diversity index across productive rearrangements. The clones in this table, taken by TCRdb from immuneACCESS, are in-frame only. Not every clone is retained; where verified, under half of the shortfall comes from an unresolved V gene, and the cause of the rest is unknown. D and trimming were read from the DNA, whereas the V and J calls and clone size are those reported in that table. Recorded for this sample are about 150,000 clones; 80% to 90% of them occurred a single time. The top ten constitute almost 10% of the sample.

Each collaborating institution followed its own protocols to collect whole blood in K2EDTA tubes. Collaborator samples were shipped for TCRbeta analysis as frozen whole blood, isolated PBMCs, or DNA extracted from either sample type. Trimming leaves V shorter by 0 bases and J shorter by 4 bases, with the junction holding 8 bases beyond the gene matches. Via the germline V gene, CDR1 is SGDLS and CDR2 YYNGEE. From the cysteine up to the phenylalanine, the CDR3 has a length of 16 residues. Only the CDR3 region is kept as DNA, spanning 48 bases read in frame from base 1. The rearranged segments are TRBV9 and TRBJ2-5, with TRBD1 matching 8 junction bases. This clonotype originated in a woman in her 50s with acute or convalescent COVID-19. Input material: peripheral blood. The CDR3 sequence is CASSVAIQGGVETQYF. The nucleotide sequence is given as TGTGCCAGCAGCGTAGCCATACAGGGGGGCGTAGAGACCCAGTACTTC.